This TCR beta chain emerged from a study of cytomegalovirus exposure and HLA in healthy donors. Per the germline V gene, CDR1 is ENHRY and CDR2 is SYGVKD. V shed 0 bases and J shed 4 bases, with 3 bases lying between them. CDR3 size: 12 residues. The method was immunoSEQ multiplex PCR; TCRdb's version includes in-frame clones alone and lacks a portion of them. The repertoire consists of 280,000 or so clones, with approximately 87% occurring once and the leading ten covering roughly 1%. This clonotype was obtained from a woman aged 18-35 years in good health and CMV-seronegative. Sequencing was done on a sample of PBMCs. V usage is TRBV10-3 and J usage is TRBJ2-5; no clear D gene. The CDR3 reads CAISESAETQYF. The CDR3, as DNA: TGTGCCATCAGTGAGTCGGCAGAGACCCAGTACTTC.